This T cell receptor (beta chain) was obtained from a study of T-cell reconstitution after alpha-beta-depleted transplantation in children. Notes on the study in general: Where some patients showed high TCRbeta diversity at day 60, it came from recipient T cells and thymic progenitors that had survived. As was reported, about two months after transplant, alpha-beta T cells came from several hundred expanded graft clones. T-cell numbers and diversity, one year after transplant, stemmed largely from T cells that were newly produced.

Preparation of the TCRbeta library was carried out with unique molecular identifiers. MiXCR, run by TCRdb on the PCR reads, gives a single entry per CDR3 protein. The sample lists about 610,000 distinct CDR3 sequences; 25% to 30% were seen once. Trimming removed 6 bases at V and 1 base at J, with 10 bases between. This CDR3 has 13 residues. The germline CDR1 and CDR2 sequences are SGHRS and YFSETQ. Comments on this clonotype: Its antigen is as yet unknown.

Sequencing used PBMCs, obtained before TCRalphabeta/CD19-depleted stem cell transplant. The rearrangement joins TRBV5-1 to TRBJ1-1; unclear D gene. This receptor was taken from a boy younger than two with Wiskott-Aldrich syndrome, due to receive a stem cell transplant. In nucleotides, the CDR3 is TGCGCCAGCACAGTAGGTACGAACACTGAAGCTTTCTTT. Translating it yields CASTVGTNTEAFF.